The 6 T cell receptor beta chains below come from one sample, sequenced in a study of T cell responses to AZD1222 COVID-19 vaccine. Libraries were prepared by immunoSEQ multiplex PCR; TCRdb keeps only in-frame clonotypes and omits some of them. The sample gives under 150,000 clones, 92% of which show up once; more than 1.5% is in the top ten. The material sequenced was peripheral blood, taken 28 days after the second AZD1222 dose. These receptors were obtained from an adult who received the AZD1222 COVID-19 vaccine.

This chain uses TRBV3-1 (or the pseudogene TRBV3-2) with TRBJ2-4, with D unresolved. V was cut by 5 bases and J by 5 bases, with 10 bases left in between. Looked up from germline, CDR1 is LGHDT and CDR2 is YNNKEL (reference sequence). This CDR3 comprises 13 residues. CDR3 loop: CASSIYRQNIQYF. CDR3 sequence (DNA): TGTGCCAGCAGCATATACAGACAAAACATTCAGTACTTC.

The V call is TRBV7-2, the J call TRBJ2-7, with 10 bases identical to TRBD1. The CDR3 extends over 15 amino acids. V trimming: 4 bases; J trimming: 3 bases; junction bases outside the gene matches: 6. Germline values: CDR1 SGHTA, CDR2 FQGNSA. The CDR3 nucleotides are TGTGCCAGCAGCTCGCCCGGGACAGGGGTCTACGAGCAGTACTTC. Encoded protein: CASSSPGTGVYEQYF.

The chain uses TRBV2 and TRBJ1-1; D ambiguous. Trimming left V 5 bases short and J 2 bases short, with 12 bases between. The length of the CDR3 is 14 residues. Germline CDR1 SNHLY, CDR2 FYNNEI. For the CDR3, the DNA is TGTGCCAGCAGTTTCGGATCCGCAAACACTGAAGCTTTCTTT. This encodes CASSFGSANTEAFF.

This chain uses TRBV27 with TRBJ1-1, with D perhaps TRBD1 (5 bases). This CDR3 is 17 amino acids long. Trimming shortened V by 5 bases and J by 3 bases, and 22 bases separated the two germline ends. Germline CDR1 MNHEY, CDR2 SMNVEV (reference sequence). The CDR3 nucleotides read TGTGCCAGCAGTCCGCACTATGGGGGGAGAGAGGACACTGAAGCTTTCTTT. This translates into CASSPHYGGREDTEAFF.

The chain employs TRBV2 and TRBJ2-7; no clear D gene. There are 11 residues in the CDR3. The ends were cut back, 5 bases at V and 3 bases at J, with 5 bases in the middle. The germline gives CDR1 SNHLY, CDR2 FYNNEI. DNA of the CDR3: TGTGCCAGCAGTCCAGTCTACGAGCAGTACTTC. Protein product: CASSPVYEQYF.

CDR3 bases: TGTGCCAGCAGCCAGGACAGAAACATTCAGTACTTC. This translates into CASSQDRNIQYF. This chain uses TRBV5-6 with TRBJ2-4, with D possibly being TRBD1 (6 bases). The CDR3 has 12 residues. V was shortened by 4 bases and J by 6 bases, with 8 bases between the two germline ends. Germline CDR1 is SGHDT and CDR2 is YYEEEE.